The 26 T cell receptor beta chains below all came from one sample that was sequenced in a study of T and B cells in COVID-19 patients. TRB rearrangements were amplified by multiplex PCR with BIOMED2 TRB-A/B primers. Using its own MiXCR run on the multiplex PCR reads, TCRdb lists one record per CDR3 protein. The repertoire holds 8,000 to 9,500 distinct CDR3 sequences, with over 20% as singletons. TRB was amplified from roughly 250-500 ng of blood genomic DNA. The sequencing sample was made of blood. The receptors derive from a human donor who had recovered from COVID-19.

This clonotype was picked up one time. The J gene is TRBJ2-1, the V gene TRBV7-2, with TRBD2 identical over 8 bases. V lost 5 bases, J lost 8 bases, and 5 bases stayed unmatched. Germline V gene data show CDR1 as SGHTA and CDR2 as FQGNSA. The CDR3 loop spans 13 amino acids. The CDR3: CASSPGGVDEQFF. CDR3 coding DNA: TGTGCCAGCAGCCCGGGAGGGGTCGATGAGCAGTTCTTC.

This clonotype came up many times. The rearrangement uses TRBV24-1 and TRBJ1-2; D call uncertain. Trimming pared 1 base from V and 1 base from J, leaving 6 bases between. The CDR3 totals 14 residues. Germline CDR1 reads KGHDR; CDR2 reads SFDVKD. Here the CDR3 DNA reads TGTGCCACCAGTGATTTCAAGGGTAACTATGGCTACACCTTC. Residues: CATSDFKGNYGYTF.

By its share, this clonotype is medium-sized. The CDR3 DNA reads TGTGCCAGCTCACCAATCGAGGCATCGGGGGAGCAGTTCTTC. This sequence encodes CASSPIEASGEQFF. The rearrangement joins TRBV18 to TRBJ2-1; D is possibly TRBD2 (5 bases). V shed 2 bases and J shed 10 bases, with 15 bases lying between them. The CDR3 is 14 amino acids. The germline V gene has CDR1 KGHSH and CDR2 LQKENI. Drawing the rest from reference TRBV18 and TRBJ2-1, the complete variable domain is NAGVMQNPRHLVRRRGQEARLRCSPMKGHSHVYWYRQLPEEGLKFMVYLQKENIIDESGMPKERFSAEFPKEGPSILRIQQVVRGDSAAYFCASSPIEASGEQFFGPGTRLTVL.

This clonotype was recorded a few times. The chain employs TRBV6-6 and TRBJ1-1; 9 bases are a match to TRBD1. Per germline, CDR1 MNHNY and CDR2 SVGAGI (reference sequence). Germline trimming cut 7 bases from V and 5 bases from J; bases unmatched to any gene: 14. The CDR3 length is 16 residues. The DNA of the CDR3 is TGTGCCAGCACACAAACCGGGACAGGGAGAAGGACTGAAGCTTTCTTT. It is translated as CASTQTGTGRRTEAFF.

This clonotype is medium-sized. The rearrangement links TRBV5-6 to TRBJ2-7; no reliable D call. The CDR3 contains 11 residues. V was pared by 4 bases and J by 0 bases, with 2 bases between. The germline V gene has CDR1 SGHDT and CDR2 YYEEEE. In nucleotides, the CDR3 is TGTGCCAGCAGCCGCTCCTACGAGCAGTACTTC. Residues: CASSRSYEQYF.

This clonotype occurred many times. This sequence joins TRBV18 and TRBJ1-6; possibly TRBD1 for D (6 bases). V lost 3 bases, J lost 8 bases, and 17 bases lay in between. The CDR3 covers 16 residues. Germline V gene data show CDR1 as KGHSH and CDR2 as LQKENI. DNA of the CDR3: TGTGCCAGCTCACCCTTACAGGGTGTGGGGGATTCACCCCTCCACTTT. It encodes CASSPLQGVGDSPLHF. Drawing the rest from reference TRBV18 and TRBJ1-6, the complete variable domain is NAGVMQNPRHLVRRRGQEARLRCSPMKGHSHVYWYRQLPEEGLKFMVYLQKENIIDESGMPKERFSAEFPKEGPSILRIQQVVRGDSAAYFCASSPLQGVGDSPLHFGNGTRLTVT.

Relative to its sample, this clonotype is medium-sized. V usage is TRBV6-5 and J usage is TRBJ1-2; D ambiguous. The CDR3 length is 14 residues. Trimming removed 2 bases from V and 0 bases from J, with 7 bases in between. CDR1 and CDR2 (germline): MNHEY, SVGAGI. DNA for the CDR3: TGTGCCAGCAGTTACGGGAGGGCTAACTATGGCTACACCTTC. Its translation: CASSYGRANYGYTF.

Relative to its sample, this clonotype is medium-sized. The chain recombines TRBV29-1 with TRBJ2-7; D is possibly TRBD1 (6 bases). The germline gives CDR1 SQVTM, CDR2 ANQGSEA. The CDR3 runs to 16 residues. Between the trimmed V and J ends, which lost 0 bases and 5 bases, there was a span of 20 bases. CDR3 residues: CSVEDSIFGTPHEQYF. In nucleotides, the CDR3 is TGCAGCGTTGAAGATTCTATCTTCGGGACACCCCACGAGCAGTACTTC.

This clonotype has more than one count but fewer than ten. J is TRBJ2-1 and V is TRBV28; 12 bases align to TRBD2. This CDR3 region has 21 residues. The germline CDR1 and CDR2 sequences are MDHEN and SYDVKM. V trimming: 1 base; J trimming: 4 bases; junction bases outside the gene matches: 17. The CDR3 DNA is TGTGCCAGCAGTTTATCCCGCTCGACTAGCGGGAGATCGGGTTTTTACAATGAGCAGTTCTTC. The encoded protein is CASSLSRSTSGRSGFYNEQFF.

This clonotype was seen a handful of times. The gene calls are TRBV12-3 or TRBV12-4 and TRBJ2-4; the match to TRBD1 covers 7 bases. V gave up 4 bases and J gave up 1 base; unmatched junction bases: 10. The CDR3 spans 17 residues. CDR3 in amino acids: CASSSRQGLAAKNIQYF. CDR3 DNA: TGTGCCAGCAGTTCCCGACAGGGCTTAGCGGCCAAAAACATTCAGTACTTC.

The rearrangement uses TRBV20-1 and TRBJ2-1; D not certain. Germline CDR1 DFQATT, CDR2 SNEGSKA (reference sequence). V was cut by 3 bases and J by 8 bases, with 17 bases left in between. The CDR3 contains 14 residues. CDR3 DNA: TGCAGTGCTAGGGCCGCCTCCCCATTGGATGAGCAGTTCTTC. As protein: CSARAASPLDEQFF.

This clonotype has a single count. This may be a read error: a much more frequent sequence differs by one nucleotide. The genes are TRBV18 and TRBJ2-3; D ambiguous. V lost 1 base, J lost 3 bases, and 5 bases lay in between. The CDR3 contains 13 residues. The germline V gene has CDR1 KGHSH and CDR2 LQKENI. CDR3 sequence reads: CASSPRDTDTQYF. CDR3 DNA: TGTGCCAGCTCACCACGCGATACAGATACGCAGTATTTT.

Within the sample, this clonotype is medium-sized. This chain connects TRBV6-2 or TRBV6-3 to TRBJ2-1; D gene ambiguous. The CDR3 consists of 14 residues. Between the trimmed V and J ends, which lost 8 bases and 4 bases, there was a span of 15 bases. Germline lookup yields CDR1 MNHEY and CDR2 SVGEGT. The CDR3 sequence: CASGGQNAYNEQFF. The CDR3 region has the DNA TGTGCCAGCGGTGGGCAAAACGCTTACAATGAGCAGTTCTTC.

This chain connects TRBV28 to TRBJ2-3, with D perhaps matching TRBD1 (6 bases). V shed 6 bases and J shed 5 bases, with 18 bases lying between them. The CDR3 totals 15 residues. Germline V CDR1 and CDR2: MDHEN, SYDVKM. The CDR3 nucleotides read TGTGCCAGCAGCACCCGGCCAGGGGAGTTAGATACGCAGTATTTT. Its translation is CASSTRPGELDTQYF.

The sample holds a few counts of this clonotype. V is TRBV5-4 and J is TRBJ1-1; D gene unclear. The CDR3 length is 14 residues. CDR1 is SGHNT, CDR2 YYREEE, per germline (reference sequence). Trimming shortened V by 0 bases and J by 1 base, and 7 bases separated the two germline ends. CDR3 amino acids: CASSLDGSNTEAFF. For the CDR3, the DNA is TGTGCCAGCAGCTTGGACGGATCGAACACTGAAGCTTTCTTT.

This clonotype turned up a few times. This chain uses TRBV24-1 with TRBJ2-7; possibly TRBD2 for D (6 bases). V shed 4 bases and J shed 5 bases, with 8 bases lying between them. The CDR3 sequence is 12 residues long. The germline CDR1 and CDR2 sequences are KGHDR and SFDVKD. CDR3 sequence (DNA): TGTGCCACCAGTGAGGGGGGTGACGAGCAGTACTTC. Translation: CATSEGGDEQYF.

This clonotype is medium-sized by share. V and J are TRBV6-5 and TRBJ2-1; TRBD2 agrees at 8 bases. The CDR3 is made up of 16 amino acids. Germline V gene data show CDR1 as MNHEY and CDR2 as SVGAGI. V lost 5 bases to trimming and J lost 1 base; unmatched junction nucleotides: 7. CDR3 DNA sequence: TGTGCCAGCAGTACTCAGCGGGAGAAGTCCTACAATGAGCAGTTCTTC. Protein product: CASSTQREKSYNEQFF.

This clonotype ranks as medium-sized. V is TRBV7-6 and J is TRBJ2-1; 12 bases line up with TRBD2. The CDR3 runs to 15 residues. Germline loops: CDR1 SGHVS, CDR2 FNYEAQ. V was pared by 5 bases and J by 7 bases, with 6 bases of the junction left unmatched. In nucleotides, the CDR3 is TGTGCCAGCAGCCCGACTAGCGGGGGTCTAAATGAGCAGTTCTTC. As protein: CASSPTSGGLNEQFF. The full variable domain, its missing parts supplied by reference TRBV7-6 and TRBJ2-1, is GAGVSQSPRYKVTKRGQDVALRCDPISGHVSLYWYRQALGQGPEFLTYFNYEAQQDKSGLPNDRFSAERPEGSISTLTIQRTEQRDSAMYRCASSPTSGGLNEQFFGPGTRLTVL.

This clonotype is medium-sized within its sample. The genes are TRBV5-5 and TRBJ2-1; D might be TRBD1 (5 bases). V shed 3 bases and J shed 7 bases, with 17 bases lying between them. From germline, CDR1 is SGHKS and CDR2 YYEKEE (reference sequence). The CDR3 length is 15 residues. The CDR3 sequence is CASSYGHFFGNEQFF. The DNA of the CDR3 is TGTGCCAGCAGCTATGGACACTTCTTCGGGAATGAGCAGTTCTTC.

The V call is TRBV20-1, the J call TRBJ1-3, with D unresolved. Germline CDR1 reads DFQATT; CDR2 reads SNEGSKA (reference sequence). CDR3 length: 13 residues. V lost 1 base and J lost 4, with 8 bases in between. CDR3 sequence: CSARVQNGNTIYF. CDR3 nucleotide sequence: TGCAGTGCTAGAGTACAAAACGGAAACACCATATATTTT.

The CDR3 region has the DNA TGTGCCAGCAGTTGGACAGGGTACGAGCAGTACTTC. Encoded protein: CASSWTGYEQYF. The chain uses TRBV27 and TRBJ2-7, with 8 bases matching TRBD1. Per germline, CDR1 MNHEY and CDR2 SMNVEV (reference sequence). The CDR3 sequence is 12 residues long. V lost 4 bases, J lost 4 bases, and 0 bases stayed unmatched.

CDR3 sequence (DNA): TGTGCCAGCAGTTTTTGGGGGATCGGGAAGACCCAGTACTTC. Its translation is CASSFWGIGKTQYF. The V call is TRBV28, the J call TRBJ2-5, with D perhaps TRBD1 or TRBD2 (5 bases each). The CDR3 length is 14 residues. V dropped 3 bases and J dropped 6 bases, with 14 bases sitting between them. Germline CDR1 MDHEN, CDR2 SYDVKM.

The CDR3 protein is CASSLRSRTGNTGELFF. The CDR3 nucleotides read TGTGCCAGCAGCTTGAGGTCCAGGACAGGAAACACCGGGGAGCTGTTTTTT. The V and J genes are TRBV5-8 and TRBJ2-2; 7 nucleotides line up with TRBD1. The junction had 8 bases not matched to a gene; V was cut back by 1 base and J by 2 bases. In germline, CDR1 is SGHTS, CDR2 YDEGEE. The CDR3 sequence is 17 residues long.

This clonotype is classed as medium-sized. The rearrangement uses TRBV19 and TRBJ2-7; TRBD2 agrees at 10 bases. Germline CDR1 LNHDA, CDR2 SQIVND (reference sequence). This CDR3 region has 15 residues. J was trimmed by 3 bases and V by 5 bases; bases with no gene match: 7. CDR3 DNA sequence: TGTGCCAGTAGTTACTCACTAGCGGGGCTCTACGAGCAGTACTTC. It yields the protein CASSYSLAGLYEQYF.

This clonotype has ten or more counts. The chain combines TRBV11-2 with TRBJ2-2, with D maybe TRBD1 (6 bases). V was trimmed by 3 bases and J by 2 bases, leaving 7 bases between them. The CDR3 length is 14 residues. Per germline, CDR1 SGHAT and CDR2 FQNNGV. CDR3 nucleotides: TGTGCCAGCAGCTTGACAGGAAACACCGGGGAGCTGTTTTTT. Protein: CASSLTGNTGELFF.

This chain joins TRBV29-1 and TRBJ2-3; TRBD2 matches 8 bases. The V gene's germline CDR1 is SQVTM and CDR2 ANQGSEA. V lost 3 bases, J lost 5 bases, and 10 bases stayed unmatched. The CDR3 covers 15 residues. Written as DNA, the CDR3 is TGCAGCGTTGACCCCAGCGGGAGTACTGGAGATACGCAGTATTTT. This gives the protein CSVDPSGSTGDTQYF.